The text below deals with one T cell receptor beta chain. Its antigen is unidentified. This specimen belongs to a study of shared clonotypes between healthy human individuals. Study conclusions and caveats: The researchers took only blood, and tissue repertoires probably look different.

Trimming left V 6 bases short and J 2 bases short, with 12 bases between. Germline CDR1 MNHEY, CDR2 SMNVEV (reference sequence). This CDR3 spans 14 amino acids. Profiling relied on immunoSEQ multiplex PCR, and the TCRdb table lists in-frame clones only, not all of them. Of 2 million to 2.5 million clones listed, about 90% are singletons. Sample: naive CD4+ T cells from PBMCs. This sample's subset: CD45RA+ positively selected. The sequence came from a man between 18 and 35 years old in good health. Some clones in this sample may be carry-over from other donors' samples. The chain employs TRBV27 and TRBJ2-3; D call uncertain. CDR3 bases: TGTGCCAGCAGCCTATTTTGGGCCACAGATACGCAGTATTTT. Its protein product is CASSLFWATDTQYF.